Sequencing of this T cell receptor (beta chain) was carried out in a study of shared clonotypes between healthy human individuals. The study's findings and limits: Generation probabilities of non-shared clonotypes were lower (relative to those shared by all four donors). Clonotype sharing among donors was expected to depend on sequencing depth.

Assay used: immunoSEQ multiplex PCR; TCRdb lists only in-frame clones, some missing. The sample includes over a million clones, approximately 80% of them seen just once. The CDR3 runs 15 residues. CDR1 and CDR2 from the germline V gene are SGHRS and YFSETQ. The ends lost 2 bases at V and 8 bases at J; junction bases unmatched: 7. Turning to this clone: Its antigen remains unknown.

All donors were Caucasian adults living in Nashville, Tennessee. The chain employs TRBV5-1 and TRBJ2-4; TRBD1 matches 10 bases. Sequencing was performed on memory CD4+ T cells from PBMCs. Subset reported: CD45RA-negative fraction. This TCR was recovered from a man aged 18 to 35 in good health. Some clones in this sample may be carry-over from other donors' samples. This CDR3 reads CASSLRQGAEDIQYF. CDR3 bases: TGCGCCAGCAGCTTAAGACAGGGGGCCGAGGACATTCAGTACTTC.